This T cell receptor beta chain was documented in a study of T-cell memory formation after mild COVID-19. General observations from the study: Some SARS-CoV-2-responding clones were already detected in memory before infection. Clones that contracted clustered mainly in CM and EM if CD4+ and in EMRA if CD8+. Confirmation was lacking for SARS-CoV-2 specificity of second-wave clones that peaked on day 37.

cDNA libraries for TCR alpha and TCR beta, carrying sample barcodes and UMIs, came from 5'RACE with constant-segment primers. TCRdb called the 5' RACE reads again in MiXCR, with one record for every CDR3 protein. In the table there are approximately 300,000 distinct CDR3 sequences, about 16% of which are singletons. Germline V gene sequence: CDR1 SGHDT, CDR2 YYEEEE. The V and J ends lost 5 bases and 3 bases respectively, with 18 bases between them. The CDR3 has 15 amino acids. Remarks on this clonotype: Its specificity is not known.

The origin of this receptor is a young man who had mild COVID-19 (a few samples of this study predate the infection). Cell type and time point are not known. This chain uses TRBV5-6 with TRBJ2-7, with D possibly TRBD2 on 7 matching bases. The sequenced sample consisted of PBMCs or a T cell subset sorted from them (not recorded which). The DNA for the CDR3 is TGTGCCAGCAGAATTTCCCCCGGGGGGCTCTACGAGCAGTACGTC. Its protein is CASRISPGGLYEQYV.